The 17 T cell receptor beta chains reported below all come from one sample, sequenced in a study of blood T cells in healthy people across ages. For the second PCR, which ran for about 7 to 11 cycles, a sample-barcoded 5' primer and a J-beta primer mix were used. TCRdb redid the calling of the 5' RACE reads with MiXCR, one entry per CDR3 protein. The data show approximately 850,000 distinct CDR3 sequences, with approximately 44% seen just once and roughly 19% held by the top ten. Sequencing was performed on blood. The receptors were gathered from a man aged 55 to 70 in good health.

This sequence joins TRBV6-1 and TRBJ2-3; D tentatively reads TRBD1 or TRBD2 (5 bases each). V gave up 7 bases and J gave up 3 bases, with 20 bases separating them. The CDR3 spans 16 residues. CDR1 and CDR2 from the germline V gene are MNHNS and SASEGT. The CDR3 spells CASNPWQGGGTDTQYF. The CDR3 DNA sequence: TGTGCCAGCAACCCTTGGCAGGGCGGCGGGACAGATACGCAGTATTTT.

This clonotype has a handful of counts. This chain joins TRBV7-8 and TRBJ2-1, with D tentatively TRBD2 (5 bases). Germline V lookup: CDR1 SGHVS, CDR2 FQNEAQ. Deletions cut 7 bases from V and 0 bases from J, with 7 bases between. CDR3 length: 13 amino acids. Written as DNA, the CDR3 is TGTGCCAGCACGGGGAGCTCCTACAATGAGCAGTTCTTC. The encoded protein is CASTGSSYNEQFF.

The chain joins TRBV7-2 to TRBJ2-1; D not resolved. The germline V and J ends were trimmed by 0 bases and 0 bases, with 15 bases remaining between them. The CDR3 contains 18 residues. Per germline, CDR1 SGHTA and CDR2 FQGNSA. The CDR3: CASSLAGWKPGSYNEQFF. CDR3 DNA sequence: TGTGCCAGCAGCTTAGCGGGGTGGAAACCGGGCTCCTACAATGAGCAGTTCTTC.

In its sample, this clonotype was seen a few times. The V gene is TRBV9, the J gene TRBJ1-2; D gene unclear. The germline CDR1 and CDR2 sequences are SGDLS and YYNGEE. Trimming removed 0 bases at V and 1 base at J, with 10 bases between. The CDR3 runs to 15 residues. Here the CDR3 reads CASSVESDFNYGYTF. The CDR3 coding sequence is TGTGCCAGCAGCGTAGAATCAGACTTTAACTATGGCTACACCTTC.

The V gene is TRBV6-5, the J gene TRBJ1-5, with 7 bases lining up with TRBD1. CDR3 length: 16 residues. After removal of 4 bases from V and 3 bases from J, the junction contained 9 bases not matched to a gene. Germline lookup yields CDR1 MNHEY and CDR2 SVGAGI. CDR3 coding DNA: TGTGCCAGCAGTTCCGGTCGGACAGGCGTCAATCAGCCCCAGCATTTT. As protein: CASSSGRTGVNQPQHF.

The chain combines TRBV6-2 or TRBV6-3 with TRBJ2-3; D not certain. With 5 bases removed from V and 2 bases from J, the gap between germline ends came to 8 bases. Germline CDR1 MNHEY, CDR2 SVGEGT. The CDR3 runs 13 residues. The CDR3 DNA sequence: TGTGCCAGCAGTCGATCCACCACAGATACGCAGTATTTT. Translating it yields CASSRSTTDTQYF.

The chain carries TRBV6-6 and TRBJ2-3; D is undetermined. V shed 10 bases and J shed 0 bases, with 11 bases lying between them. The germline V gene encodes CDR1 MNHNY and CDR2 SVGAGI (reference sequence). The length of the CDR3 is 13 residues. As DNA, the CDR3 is TGTGCCACGGCCCCGCCTAGCACAGATACGCAGTATTTT. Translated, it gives CATAPPSTDTQYF.

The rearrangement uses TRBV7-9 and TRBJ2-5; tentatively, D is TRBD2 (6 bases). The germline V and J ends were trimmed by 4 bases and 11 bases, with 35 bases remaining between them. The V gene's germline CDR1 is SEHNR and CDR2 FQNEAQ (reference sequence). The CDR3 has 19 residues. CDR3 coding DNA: TGTGCCAGCAGCTCCCCCGGGGCCTCGTGGGCGGGGTCCTACAATGAGCAGTACTTC. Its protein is CASSSPGASWAGSYNEQYF.

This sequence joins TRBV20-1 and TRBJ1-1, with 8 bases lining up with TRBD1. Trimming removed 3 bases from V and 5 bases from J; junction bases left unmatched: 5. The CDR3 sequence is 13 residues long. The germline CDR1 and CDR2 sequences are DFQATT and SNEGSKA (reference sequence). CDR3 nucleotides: TGCAGTGCTAGCAGGGGGCGCAGGACTGAAGCTTTCTTT. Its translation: CSASRGRRTEAFF.

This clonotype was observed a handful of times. The CDR3 DNA reads as TGTGCCAGCAGTTACGCTACCGGCCCAGAGCTGAATCAGCCCCAGCATTTT. Translating it yields CASSYATGPELNQPQHF. This chain uses TRBV6-6 with TRBJ1-5; D gene uncertain. The CDR3 has 17 residues. Per the germline V gene, CDR1 is MNHNY and CDR2 is SVGAGI (reference sequence). Trimming took off 2 bases at V and 4 bases at J, with 18 bases between the two ends.

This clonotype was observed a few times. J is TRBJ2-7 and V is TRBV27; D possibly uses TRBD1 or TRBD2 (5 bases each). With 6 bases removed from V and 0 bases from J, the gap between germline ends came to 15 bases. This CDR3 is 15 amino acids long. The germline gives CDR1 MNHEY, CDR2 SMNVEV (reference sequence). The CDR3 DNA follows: TGTGCCAGCAGGGTAAAGGGGACGAGCTCCTACGAGCAGTACTTC. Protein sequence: CASRVKGTSSYEQYF.

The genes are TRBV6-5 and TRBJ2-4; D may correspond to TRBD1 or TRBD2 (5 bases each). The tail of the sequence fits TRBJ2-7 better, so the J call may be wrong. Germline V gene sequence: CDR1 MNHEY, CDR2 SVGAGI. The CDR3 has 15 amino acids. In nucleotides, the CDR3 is TGTGCCAGCAGTTACAGGGGACCAGCTGGCTACGAGCAGTACTTC. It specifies CASSYRGPAGYEQYF.

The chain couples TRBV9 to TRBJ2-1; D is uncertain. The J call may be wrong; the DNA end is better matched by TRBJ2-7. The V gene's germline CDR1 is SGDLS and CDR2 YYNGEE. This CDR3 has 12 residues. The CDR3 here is CASRRDGNEQYF. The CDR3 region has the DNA TGTGCCAGCCGACGTGACGGCAATGAGCAGTACTTC.

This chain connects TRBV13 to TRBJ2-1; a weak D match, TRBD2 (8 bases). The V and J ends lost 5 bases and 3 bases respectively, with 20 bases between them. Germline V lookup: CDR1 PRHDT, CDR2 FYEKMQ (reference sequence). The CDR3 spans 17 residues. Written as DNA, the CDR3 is TGTGCCAGCAGCCTCCAGGGGGGCGGGGGGAACTACAATGAGCAGTTCTTC. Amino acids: CASSLQGGGGNYNEQFF.

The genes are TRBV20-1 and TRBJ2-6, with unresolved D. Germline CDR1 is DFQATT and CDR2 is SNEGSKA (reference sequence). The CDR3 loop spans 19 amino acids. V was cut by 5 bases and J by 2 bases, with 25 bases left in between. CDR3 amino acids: CSAQPSRATGSPGANVLTF. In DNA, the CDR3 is TGCAGTGCTCAACCGAGCCGGGCCACGGGTTCCCCTGGGGCCAACGTCCTGACTTTC.

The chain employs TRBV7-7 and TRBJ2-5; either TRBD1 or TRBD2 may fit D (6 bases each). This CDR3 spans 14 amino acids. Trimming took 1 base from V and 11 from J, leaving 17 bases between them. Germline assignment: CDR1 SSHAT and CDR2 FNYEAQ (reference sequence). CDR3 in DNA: TGTGCCAGCAGCTTAGTGTGGGGGGACAATGAGCAGTACTTC. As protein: CASSLVWGDNEQYF.

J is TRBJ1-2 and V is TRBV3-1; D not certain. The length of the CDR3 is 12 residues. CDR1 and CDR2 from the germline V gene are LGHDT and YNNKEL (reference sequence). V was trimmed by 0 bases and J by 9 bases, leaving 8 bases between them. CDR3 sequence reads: CASSQDLSRYTF. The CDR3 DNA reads TGTGCCAGCAGCCAAGATCTATCACGCTACACCTTC.